This TCR beta chain was observed in a study of T-cell memory formation after mild COVID-19. Trimming took off 4 bases at V and 3 bases at J, with 5 bases between the two ends. Germline loops: CDR1 KGHDR, CDR2 SFDVKD. The CDR3 loop spans 12 amino acids. UMIs and sample barcodes were carried by the TCR alpha and TCR beta cDNA libraries that 5'RACE produced using constant-segment primers. TCRdb re-called the 5' RACE reads through MiXCR, storing one row per CDR3 protein. The table shows 300,000 to 400,000 distinct CDR3 sequences, with under 25% occurring only once. Note on this clonotype: Its antigen is not identified.

Regarding the study as a whole: Clones which contracted sat mainly in CM and EM if CD4+, and in EMRA if CD8+.

Sequencing was done on a sample of PBMCs or a T cell subset sorted from them (not recorded which). The chain recombines TRBV24-1 with TRBJ1-1; D gene ambiguous. This TCR was recovered from an adult woman who had mild COVID-19 (a few samples of this study predate the infection). Cell type and time point are not known. CDR3 DNA: TGTGCCACCAGTGAAAGGGACACTGAAGCTTTCTTT. Its protein is CATSERDTEAFF.